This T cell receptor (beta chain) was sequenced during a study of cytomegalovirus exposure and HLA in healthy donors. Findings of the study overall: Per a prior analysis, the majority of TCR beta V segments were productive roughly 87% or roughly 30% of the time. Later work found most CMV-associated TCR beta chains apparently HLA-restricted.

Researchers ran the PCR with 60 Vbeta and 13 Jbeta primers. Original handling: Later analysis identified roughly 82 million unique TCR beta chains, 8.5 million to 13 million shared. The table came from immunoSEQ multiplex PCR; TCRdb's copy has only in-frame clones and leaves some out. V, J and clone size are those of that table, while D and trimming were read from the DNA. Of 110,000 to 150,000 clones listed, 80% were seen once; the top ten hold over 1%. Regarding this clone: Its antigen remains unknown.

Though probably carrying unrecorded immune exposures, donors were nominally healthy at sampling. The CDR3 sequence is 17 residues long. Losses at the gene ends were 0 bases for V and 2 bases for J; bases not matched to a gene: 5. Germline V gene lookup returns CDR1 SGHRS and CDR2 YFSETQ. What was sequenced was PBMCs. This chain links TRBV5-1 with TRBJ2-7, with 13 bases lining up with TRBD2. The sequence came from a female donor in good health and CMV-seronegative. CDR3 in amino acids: CASSLGGLAGLPYEQYF. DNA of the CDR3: TGCGCCAGCAGCTTGGGGGGACTAGCGGGACTCCCCTACGAGCAGTACTTC.